This T cell receptor (beta chain) was recovered during a study of T cell repertoires in cytomegalovirus infection. Whole-study context: Public TCR beta signatures indicated both CMV infection and matching HLA type.

Turning to this clonotype: Its target is unknown.

Study conclusions and caveats: Dominating the ex vivo response were TCR beta clonotypes that were CMV-specific and HLA-C-restricted.

Each CDR3 protein is one row after TCRdb ran MiXCR on the reads. The profile covers about 360,000 distinct CDR3 sequences, with about 34% appearing a single time and roughly 12% taken by the ten largest. The germline V gene has CDR1 MNHEY and CDR2 SVGAGI. V was pared by 1 base and J by 0 bases, with 14 bases between. The CDR3 runs 17 residues. The chain recombines TRBV6-5 with TRBJ2-3, with D perhaps being TRBD1 or TRBD2 (5 bases each). The clonotype was recovered from a human donor in good health (CMV status not recorded). Some clones in this sample may be carry-over from other donors' samples. Sequenced material: cultured PBMCs, taken from culture after CMV antigen stimulation. In DNA form, the CDR3 reads TGTGCCAGCAGTTACTGGGGGAAGGGATCTAGCACAGATACGCAGTATTTT. It specifies CASSYWGKGSSTDTQYF.